A selection of T cell receptor beta chains follows, all from one sample in a study of blood T cell repertoires in COVID-19. Sequencing was performed with immunoSEQ multiplex PCR; in TCRdb, only in-frame clones are kept and a portion is missing. Here the sample spans about 110,000 clones, roughly 84% being singletons. The sample consisted of peripheral blood. These receptors all come from a human donor in a cohort sampled during active COVID-19. Both conserved end residues are part of each CDR3. Each record gives: CDR3 length, J gene, clone size, D gene, V gene, CDR3 DNA, CDR3 protein. The D gene is left open where the match is weak. The size of a clone is reported for some rows only, either as once, few or many, or as a class for expanded clones.

CDR3 length: 16
J gene: TRBJ2-5
clone size: few
D gene: TRBD1
V gene: TRBV5-1
CDR3 DNA: TGCGCCAGCAGCCAATCCGGGACAGGGGTCTCGGAGACCCAGTACTTC
CDR3 protein: CASSQSGTGVSETQYF

CDR3 length: 13
J gene: TRBJ1-2
clone size: few
D gene: TRBD1
V gene: TRBV7-9
CDR3 DNA: TGTGCCAGCAGCTCGAACCAGGGGGAAGGCTACACCTTC
CDR3 protein: CASSSNQGEGYTF

CDR3 length: 16
J gene: TRBJ2-3
clone size: .
D gene: TRBD1
V gene: TRBV5-1
CDR3 DNA: TGCGCCAGCAGCTTGCAGACAGGGGAGAGCACAGATACGCAGTATTTT
CDR3 protein: CASSLQTGESTDTQYF

CDR3 length: 12
J gene: TRBJ1-3
clone size: .
D gene: .
V gene: TRBV14
CDR3 DNA: TGTGCAATCTCCAGGGGCGGAAACACCATATATTTT
CDR3 protein: CAISRGGNTIYF

CDR3 length: 14
J gene: TRBJ2-7
clone size: .
D gene: TRBD1
V gene: TRBV18
CDR3 DNA: TGTGCCAGCTCACAAAAACAGGGGGCCAAAGAGCAGTACTTC
CDR3 protein: CASSQKQGAKEQYF

CDR3 length: 15
J gene: TRBJ1-5
clone size: .
D gene: TRBD1
V gene: TRBV2
CDR3 DNA: TGTGCCAGCATCTTAGGACAGGGGGGCAATCAGCCCCAGCATTTT
CDR3 protein: CASILGQGGNQPQHF

CDR3 length: 15
J gene: TRBJ1-3
clone size: .
D gene: TRBD1
V gene: TRBV6-5
CDR3 DNA: TGTGCCAGCAGTTCCACCACAGGGGCCGGAAACACCATATATTTT
CDR3 protein: CASSSTTGAGNTIYF

CDR3 length: 16
J gene: TRBJ2-3
clone size: .
D gene: TRBD1
V gene: TRBV7-9
CDR3 DNA: TGTGCCAGCAGCCCTCAACGACAGGGGGGCCCAGATACGCAGTATTTT
CDR3 protein: CASSPQRQGGPDTQYF

CDR3 length: 16
J gene: TRBJ2-7
clone size: .
D gene: .
V gene: TRBV6-5
CDR3 DNA: TGTGCCAGCAGTTACCCAGAGCCTCGGGACATCCACGAGCAGTACTTC
CDR3 protein: CASSYPEPRDIHEQYF

CDR3 length: 17
J gene: TRBJ2-5
clone size: few
D gene: TRBD2
V gene: TRBV5-1
CDR3 DNA: TGCGCCAGCAGCTTGGGAACTAGCGGGAGCGATCAAGAGACCCAGTACTTC
CDR3 protein: CASSLGTSGSDQETQYF

CDR3 length: 15
J gene: TRBJ2-7
clone size: once
D gene: .
V gene: TRBV9
CDR3 DNA: TGTGCCAGCAGCCCCCACCGGGACACTTACTACGAGCAGTACTTC
CDR3 protein: CASSPHRDTYYEQYF

CDR3 length: 16
J gene: TRBJ2-5
clone size: .
D gene: TRBD1
V gene: TRBV24-1
CDR3 DNA: TGTGCCACCAGTGGTAGCCCGGGACAGGGGCCGGAGACCCAGTACTTC
CDR3 protein: CATSGSPGQGPETQYF

CDR3 length: 13
J gene: TRBJ1-2
clone size: .
D gene: .
V gene: TRBV7-2
CDR3 DNA: TGTGCCAGCAGCTCACAGGGAACCAATGGCTACACCTTC
CDR3 protein: CASSSQGTNGYTF

CDR3 length: 14
J gene: TRBJ2-5
clone size: .
D gene: .
V gene: TRBV18
CDR3 DNA: TGTGCCAGCTCGCAGGGCTCCGTGCGAGAGACCCAGTACTTC
CDR3 protein: CASSQGSVRETQYF

CDR3 length: 15
J gene: TRBJ1-5
clone size: .
D gene: .
V gene: TRBV28
CDR3 DNA: TGTGCCAGCAGTCCAGGACAGAAGGGGAATCAGCCCCAGCATTTT
CDR3 protein: CASSPGQKGNQPQHF

CDR3 length: 12
J gene: TRBJ1-2
clone size: once
D gene: .
V gene: TRBV7-9
CDR3 DNA: TGTGCCAGCAGCTTAGACGGCTATGGCTACACCTTC
CDR3 protein: CASSLDGYGYTF

CDR3 length: 14
J gene: TRBJ1-5
clone size: few
D gene: .
V gene: TRBV19
CDR3 DNA: TGTGCCAGTAGTCCCCAAAACGGGGGTCAGCCCCAGCATTTT
CDR3 protein: CASSPQNGGQPQHF

CDR3 length: 13
J gene: TRBJ2-5
clone size: .
D gene: .
V gene: TRBV11-2
CDR3 DNA: TGTGCCAGCAGCTTGACAGTTACTGAGACCCAGTACTTC
CDR3 protein: CASSLTVTETQYF

CDR3 length: 15
J gene: TRBJ2-3
clone size: .
D gene: TRBD2
V gene: TRBV2
CDR3 DNA: TGTGCCAGCAGTGGTCTAGCGGCCTTGGGGGATACGCAGTATTTT
CDR3 protein: CASSGLAALGDTQYF

CDR3 length: 14
J gene: TRBJ1-2
clone size: .
D gene: .
V gene: TRBV11-2
CDR3 DNA: TGTGCCAGCAGCTTAGCCTTTGACAGGTCTGGCTACACCTTC
CDR3 protein: CASSLAFDRSGYTF

CDR3 length: 17
J gene: TRBJ2-7
clone size: .
D gene: .
V gene: TRBV21-1
CDR3 DNA: TGTGCCAGCAGCAGGCAGCCACTAGCGGGAGGGCCGGACGAGCAGTACTTC
CDR3 protein: CASSRQPLAGGPDEQYF

CDR3 length: 15
J gene: TRBJ2-1
clone size: .
D gene: .
V gene: TRBV10-3
CDR3 DNA: TGTGCCATCAGTGATATGAGACTAAACTTGTTCGGGCAGTTCTTC
CDR3 protein: CAISDMRLNLFGQFF

CDR3 length: 15
J gene: TRBJ2-1
clone size: .
D gene: .
V gene: TRBV18
CDR3 DNA: TGTGCCAGCTCGCCTCAGTGGAGCTCCTACAATGAGCAGTTCTTC
CDR3 protein: CASSPQWSSYNEQFF

CDR3 length: 14
J gene: TRBJ2-2
clone size: .
D gene: TRBD2
V gene: TRBV27
CDR3 DNA: TGTGCCAGCAATACGGGACTAAACACCGGGGAGCTGTTTTTT
CDR3 protein: CASNTGLNTGELFF

CDR3 length: 13
J gene: TRBJ2-3
clone size: many
D gene: .
V gene: TRBV5-1
CDR3 DNA: TGCGCCAGCAGCTTCTGGGGGCGCGATACGCAGTATTTT
CDR3 protein: CASSFWGRDTQYF